Listed below are T cell receptor beta chains from one sample, sequenced in a study of OX40 agonist ivuxolimab in advanced cancers. Sequencing used immunoSEQ multiplex PCR; TCRdb keeps in-frame clones, though not all of them. Of over 15,000 clones in the sample, roughly 83% were seen once. Specimen: CD4+ or CD8+ T cells sorted from blood, collected in a trial of the OX40 agonist ivuxolimab. These receptors were taken from an adult with an advanced solid tumor such as melanoma, head and neck, liver or kidney cancer. CDR3s include the opening cysteine and the closing phenylalanine or tryptophan. Each record gives: clone size, V gene, J gene, D gene, CDR3 DNA, CDR3 protein. A D gene is named only where the DNA matches it firmly. Clone size is stated in some rows and not others, as once, few, many or a class when expanded.

clone size: .; V gene: TRBV5-1; J gene: TRBJ2-5; D gene: .; CDR3 DNA: TGCGCCAGCAGCTTATTGCTAGGGGAAGAGGGAGAGCAGTACTTC; CDR3 protein: CASSLLLGEEGEQYF
clone size: .; V gene: TRBV28; J gene: TRBJ2-1; D gene: .; CDR3 DNA: TGTGCCAGCAGTTTAGTAGGTAGGGTTTCCTACAATGAGCAGTTCTTC; CDR3 protein: CASSLVGRVSYNEQFF
clone size: .; V gene: TRBV19; J gene: TRBJ1-5; D gene: .; CDR3 DNA: TGTGCCAGTAGTAGAGGGACCGCTTATAGCAATCAGCCCCAGCATTTT; CDR3 protein: CASSRGTAYSNQPQHF
clone size: .; V gene: TRBV18; J gene: TRBJ2-5; D gene: .; CDR3 DNA: TGTGCCAGCTCACCAGGGCAGGAAGAGACCCAGTACTTC; CDR3 protein: CASSPGQEETQYF
clone size: .; V gene: TRBV28; J gene: TRBJ1-1; D gene: .; CDR3 DNA: TGTGCCAGCAGTTTAGTTTACACTGAAGCTTTCTTT; CDR3 protein: CASSLVYTEAFF
clone size: .; V gene: TRBV7-9; J gene: TRBJ2-3; D gene: .; CDR3 DNA: TGTGCCAGCAGCTTAGGGATAGACGTGGATACGCAGTATTTT; CDR3 protein: CASSLGIDVDTQYF
clone size: .; V gene: TRBV7-2; J gene: TRBJ2-3; D gene: TRBD2; CDR3 DNA: TGTGCCAGCAGCATCGAAGTCGGGGGGTGGTCCACAGATACGCAGTATTTT; CDR3 protein: CASSIEVGGWSTDTQYF
clone size: .; V gene: TRBV19; J gene: TRBJ1-5; D gene: .; CDR3 DNA: TGTGCCAGTAGTATCCAGGGACGGTTCAATCAGCCCCAGCATTTT; CDR3 protein: CASSIQGRFNQPQHF
clone size: .; V gene: TRBV14; J gene: TRBJ1-2; D gene: .; CDR3 DNA: TGTGCCAGCAGCCCCCGGGGCGGATTATATGGCTACACCTTC; CDR3 protein: CASSPRGGLYGYTF
clone size: .; V gene: TRBV11-2; J gene: TRBJ2-7; D gene: .; CDR3 DNA: TGTGCCAGCAGCTTAGATAGAGTTGGGTCCTACGAGCAGTACTTC; CDR3 protein: CASSLDRVGSYEQYF
clone size: .; V gene: TRBV7-2; J gene: TRBJ1-5; D gene: .; CDR3 DNA: TGTGCCAGCAGCTCTGAGGGGGTATGGAATCAGCCCCAGCATTTT; CDR3 protein: CASSSEGVWNQPQHF
clone size: few; V gene: TRBV10-1; J gene: TRBJ2-7; D gene: .; CDR3 DNA: TGCGCCAGCAGACCCGAGACAGGTTTTGTTTACGAGCAGTACTTC; CDR3 protein: CASRPETGFVYEQYF
clone size: .; V gene: TRBV28; J gene: TRBJ1-1; D gene: .; CDR3 DNA: TGTGCCAGCAGTTCCCCGCGGGGAGGGGGTGGTGAAGCTTTCTTT; CDR3 protein: CASSSPRGGGGEAFF
clone size: .; V gene: TRBV30; J gene: TRBJ2-3; D gene: .; CDR3 DNA: TGTGCCTGGAGTGTGGGGCTCCTGGCGGGGACAGATACGCAGTATTTT; CDR3 protein: CAWSVGLLAGTDTQYF
clone size: .; V gene: TRBV6-4; J gene: TRBJ2-2; D gene: .; CDR3 DNA: TGTGCCAGCAGTTCCTCGGACAGCCGGGGGGAGCTGTTTTTT; CDR3 protein: CASSSSDSRGELFF
clone size: .; V gene: TRBV5-1; J gene: TRBJ2-5; D gene: TRBD1; CDR3 DNA: TGCGCCAGCAGCTTGCGACAGGGTGCCAAGGAGACCCAGTACTTC; CDR3 protein: CASSLRQGAKETQYF
clone size: .; V gene: TRBV7-3; J gene: TRBJ2-3; D gene: TRBD2; CDR3 DNA: TGTGCCAGCAGCCTCAGGGGCAGCGGGAGCGCAGATACGCAGTATTTT; CDR3 protein: CASSLRGSGSADTQYF
clone size: .; V gene: TRBV6-1; J gene: TRBJ2-7; D gene: .; CDR3 DNA: TGTGCCAGCAGGACCGGGACCGTCGGCTCCTACGAGCAGTACTTC; CDR3 protein: CASRTGTVGSYEQYF
clone size: .; V gene: TRBV7-2; J gene: TRBJ2-1; D gene: .; CDR3 DNA: TGTGCCAGCAGCCCCCTATCAAAGGGGGGCGAGCAGTTCTTC; CDR3 protein: CASSPLSKGGEQFF
clone size: .; V gene: TRBV2; J gene: TRBJ2-1; D gene: TRBD2; CDR3 DNA: TGTGCCAGCGGTCGGAATAGCGGGAGACTTGAGCAGTTCTTC; CDR3 protein: CASGRNSGRLEQFF
clone size: .; V gene: TRBV20-1; J gene: TRBJ2-3; D gene: .; CDR3 DNA: TGCAGTGCCGCGGGGGATACGCAGTATTTT; CDR3 protein: CSAAGDTQYF
clone size: .; V gene: TRBV30; J gene: TRBJ2-5; D gene: TRBD1; CDR3 DNA: TGTGCCTGGAGTCAGGGGGTTTTGGAGACCCAGTACTTC; CDR3 protein: CAWSQGVLETQYF
clone size: .; V gene: TRBV2; J gene: TRBJ2-2; D gene: TRBD2; CDR3 DNA: TGTGCCAGCAGTCCTGGGACTAGCGGGGGGTATCGGATCGGGGAGCTGTTTTTT; CDR3 protein: CASSPGTSGGYRIGELFF